Detailed here is one TCR beta chain. Its binding antigen is unknown. The sample holds no much larger clone one base away, and base qualities are not on file. This record comes from a study of cytomegalovirus exposure and HLA in healthy donors (dated by TCRdb to about 2017). At the level of the whole study: According to an earlier analysis of 450 to 650 of the donors, 200 million or so T cells yielded 120 million or so unique TCR beta sequences and approximately 300 Gb of sequence data. Typing coverage differed by locus: A, B, C, DRB1 and DQB1 were typed in about 620-640 donors, DQA1 in 500 to 550, DPA1 in approximately 610, and DPB1 in 450 to 490. The study aimed to test whether signatures of past pathogen exposure could be identified by cataloging public T cell receptors. Besides the first cohort of 500 to 700 subjects, a separate validation cohort made up of 120 different subjects was used. In the later analysis, no new phenotypic data were used to find candidate immune exposures; instead, reliance was placed on TCR beta sequences and their occurrence across donors. Both class I and class II loci were covered by HLA typing, at four-digit resolution. The T cell repertoires of several hundred subjects were profiled by immunosequencing and related to cytomegalovirus serostatus. Every repertoire in the discovery cohort had been generated on one and the same sequencing platform. Among 350 to 400 genotyped donors of the cohort, an average of roughly 240,000 unique TCR beta nucleotide sequences were sequenced per donor, roughly a sixth of them non-productive. About 280 gigabases of sequencing data and about 92 million unique TCR sequences made up an early release that covered nearly 650 HLA-typed donors. High-throughput TCR immunosequencing, statistical association of individual TCRs with disease status, and machine learning were combined to predict cytomegalovirus infection status. Of the approximately 400 genotyped donors, roughly 80% were placed in the genetic ancestry cluster associated with self-reported Caucasian donors. Roughly 5 DR-DQ haplotypes were handled as single units for association and clustering, since linkage in the cohort was strong. In an earlier analysis of around 540 of the donors, high-throughput TCR beta sequencing was used to judge whether each TCR beta V gene segment behaved as functional or pseudogenic. Donor age, sex, ethnicity and CMV serostatus were compiled together with the repertoire data. Genome-wide SNP genotypes for about 65% of the 666 donors were used in a later genetic analysis, which treated that subset as a discovery cohort. A later analysis re-analyzed previously published TCR beta repertoires from 650 to 800 donors and added high-resolution HLA genotyping to study TCR occurrence patterns. The full study reports these points: Correlated functional status among segregating V segments might be attributable to linkage disequilibrium, but an unknown experimental factor could not be ruled out. Some 16 rarely observed V segments, including chromosome 9 orphons, were excluded from the earlier analysis of approximately 600 of the donors because counts were too low. Some IMGT-functional V segments, including TRBV6-2 and TRBV6-3, could not be distinguished by the 87-base-pair reads and were therefore excluded. An earlier analysis of around 540 of the donors showed that most TCR beta V segments appeared in productive rearrangements either about 87% or about 30% of the time, which broadly matched IMGT annotations. The authors suggested that the approach could potentially be generalized to other disease states and immunological phenotypes. The classifier was reported to diagnose cytomegalovirus status with high specificity and sensitivity in both the original and validation cohorts. A later analysis found that most CMV-associated TCR beta chains appeared HLA-restricted, with HLA associations seemingly driven largely by CMV exposure. A total of fewer than 200 TCR beta chains were listed by the study as associated with cytomegalovirus. A later genetic analysis reported fewer N-insertions in productive TCRs among donors in an Asian-associated ancestry cluster than the roughly 700-donor mean. Three of the identified cytomegalovirus-associated TCR beta chains were confirmed in vitro to be specific for cytomegalovirus antigens. A later analysis found that TCR association rates varied across HLA loci, with DRB1 alleles showing the most associated TCRs and HLA-C alleles the fewest. In a later genetic analysis, a missense DCLRE1C variant was associated with V-gene and J-gene trimming of TCR beta chains, and the association was replicated in an independent cohort. At a false discovery rate of 0.05, a later analysis linked about 16,000 TCR beta sequences to specific HLA alleles. When HLA alleles, especially DR and DQ, strongly co-occurred, attributing TCR associations to individual alleles was difficult. Several of the top co-occurrence clusters appeared to be linked to parvovirus B19, influenza, CMV and Epstein-Barr virus, according to a later analysis. Presence/absence analyses assumed roughly uniform sequencing depth across donors, an assumption that may not hold. A further reported finding was that TCR beta sequences accurately predicted the HLA-A and HLA-B alleles for most subjects in the first cohort. Across donors, most TCR sequences were observed very rarely, whereas some public TCRs were present in many individuals. Only TCR beta chains were sequenced in this cohort, and the absence of alpha or paired-chain data limited detectable features. Because some donors lacked HLA typing at each locus, the association tests relied only on the typed subset. Immune exposure information for the cohort was limited to CMV serostatus. A group of highly shared sequence variants was considered likely to be a technical artifact of the sequencing pipeline. Compared with equally common non-associated chains, HLA-associated TCR beta chains in a later analysis were more clonally expanded and had lower generation probabilities.

The cohort was made up of hundreds of healthy bone marrow donors. Cohort members were all nominally healthy when sampled, although unrecorded immune exposures were likely present. The donor tested CMV seronegative, placing the donor among the 350 or so seronegative members of the cohort. Each donor provided a peripheral blood sample, and peripheral blood mononuclear cells were used for TCR beta sequencing. Genomic DNA extraction from the blood cell samples was performed with the Qiagen DNeasy Blood Extraction Kit. CDR1 MGHRA and CDR2 YSYEKL are derived from the germline V gene. At the junction V is shortened by 2 bases and J by 9 bases; bases outside the gene matches: 11. Including cysteine and phenylalanine, the CDR3 has 16 amino acids. Of the read, only the CDR3 DNA is kept; its 48 bases are in frame from base 1. The library was produced with the immunoSEQ multiplex PCR assay. For the multiplex PCR, a mixture combining 60 forward primers for TCR Vbeta segments and 13 reverse primers for TCR Jbeta segments was used. The CDR3 region of rearranged TCR beta genes was amplified from genomic DNA by a multiplex PCR assay. Amplified TCR beta libraries were sequenced as 87-base-pair reads on the Illumina HiSeq System. Per the source publication's procedure: In a later analysis, roughly 80 million unique TCR beta chains were counted across the approximately 670 repertoires, and roughly 11 million of these chains were shared by at least two donors. Raw reads were error-corrected and collapsed into unique sequences by a nearest-neighbor algorithm in which closely related sequences were merged to remove PCR and sequencing errors. V, D and J gene segments were assigned by aligning CDR3 sequences to IMGT reference sequences. For a sequence to be retained, a match of at least six nucleotides was required to both a V gene segment and a J gene segment. Rearrangements were called productive when the CDR3 lacked stop codons and stayed in frame with V and J; all others were non-productive. CDR3 was defined according to IMGT convention as the region running from the second conserved V-encoded cysteine to the conserved J-encoded phenylalanine. The earlier analysis of about 610 of the donors excluded sequences that lacked an unambiguous match to a single V gene segment. In an earlier analysis of almost 600 of the donors, a V segment was called functional when productive rearrangements were above 56.7%, and segregating when the standard deviation between donors exceeded 5%. A statistical classification framework was built for diagnosing cytomegalovirus status from the catalog of TCR beta chain sequences. In a later analysis, V and J genes were assigned by comparing TCR nucleotide sequences against IMGT/GENE-DB human TR gene sequences. Using the TCRdist pipeline, a later analysis assigned CDR3 sequences along with most-parsimonious VDJ recombination scenarios. In a later analysis, every TCR beta chain was defined by the combination of its CDR3 amino acid sequence and its V-gene family, and reads without a unique V-gene family were dropped. As a way to deal with suspected cross-contamination and a sequencing artifact, a later analysis dropped hundreds of nucleotide sequences that were highly shared and had low generation probability. In a later analysis, a clonal expansion index for each public chain was calculated from normalized within-repertoire ranks of inferred template counts. In a later analysis, generation probabilities were computed using a VDJ recombination model fitted to out-of-frame rearrangements, and the results were checked against IGoR. In a later analysis, TCR-TCR, TCR-HLA and TCR-CMV co-occurrence was scored with hypergeometric tests, and a repertoire-size bias correction was applied to TCR pairs. In a later analysis, false discovery rates were estimated by permuting HLA or CMV assignments 20 times. In a later analysis, co-occurring TCRs were grouped using DBSCAN, and TCRdist sequence similarity was added for clustering within HLA-allele-positive subsets. Repertoires with fewer than 30,000 or more than 120,000 public chains were left out of co-occurrence clustering, as were five repertoires with anomalous nucleotide sharing. TCRdb carries this immuneACCESS record with in-frame sequences only. Its versions omit some clonotypes, under half of them owing to an unresolved V gene in the studies checked, with the rest unexplained. The DNA gave D and trimming, while V, J and clone size come from that table. For this sample there are 120,000 or so clones; approximately 75% appear just once. Around 3.7% of the sample belongs to the ten largest clones.

The sequencing sample was made of PBMCs. This TCR came from a man younger than 40 in good health and CMV-seronegative. The chain is assembled from TRBV4-1 and TRBJ1-3; 9 bases in the middle match TRBD1. The CDR3 in this case is CASSQRTGAANRTIYF. In nucleotides, the sequence is TGCGCCAGCAGCCAAAGGACAGGGGCCGCCAACCGCACCATATATTTT.